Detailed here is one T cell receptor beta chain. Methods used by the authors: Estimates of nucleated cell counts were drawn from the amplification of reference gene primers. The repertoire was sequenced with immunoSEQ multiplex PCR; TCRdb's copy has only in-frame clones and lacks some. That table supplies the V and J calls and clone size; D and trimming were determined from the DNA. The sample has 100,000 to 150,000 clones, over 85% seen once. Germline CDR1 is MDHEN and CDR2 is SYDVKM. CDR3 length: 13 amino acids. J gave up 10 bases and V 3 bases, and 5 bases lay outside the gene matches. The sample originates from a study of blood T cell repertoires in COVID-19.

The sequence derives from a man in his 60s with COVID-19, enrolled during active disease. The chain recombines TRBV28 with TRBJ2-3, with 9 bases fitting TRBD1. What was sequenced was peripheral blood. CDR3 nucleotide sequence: TGTGCCAGCAGTTTGGGGGGACAGGGCTCGCAGTATTTT. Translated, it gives CASSLGGQGSQYF.